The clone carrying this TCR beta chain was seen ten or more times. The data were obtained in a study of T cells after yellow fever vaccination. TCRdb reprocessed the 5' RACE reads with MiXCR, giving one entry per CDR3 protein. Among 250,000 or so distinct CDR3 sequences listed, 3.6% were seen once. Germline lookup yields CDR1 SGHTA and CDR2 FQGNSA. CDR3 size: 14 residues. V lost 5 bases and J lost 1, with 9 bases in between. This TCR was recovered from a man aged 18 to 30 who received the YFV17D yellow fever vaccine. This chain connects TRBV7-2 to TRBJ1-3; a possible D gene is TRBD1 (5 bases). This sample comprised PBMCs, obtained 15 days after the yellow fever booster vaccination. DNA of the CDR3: TGTGCCAGCAGCCGTGGGGGGTCTGGAAACACCATATATTTT. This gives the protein CASSRGGSGNTIYF.